What follows is one TCR beta chain and its context. The sample originates from a study of CD8+ T cells in alopecia areata. CDR3 size: 15 residues. Germline V gene lookup returns CDR1 LNHDA and CDR2 SQIVND (reference sequence). Germline trimming cut 6 bases from V and 2 bases from J; bases unmatched to any gene: 5. Reverse transcription of extracted RNA yielded cDNA, which provided the sequencing template. Sequencing was performed with immunoSEQ multiplex PCR; in TCRdb, only in-frame clones are kept and a portion is missing. The sample lists around 120,000 clones; over 60% were seen once. Treatment meaning: oral pan-JAK inhibitor, 5-10 mg twice daily.

The material sequenced was CD4+ T cells sorted from blood, taken at week 4, from a patient treated with tofacitinib. The chain carries TRBV19 and TRBJ2-1; 9 positions agree with TRBD2. The source is a human donor with alopecia areata. CDR3 nucleotides: TGTGCCAGTAGGGGAGCGGGGGGACCCTACAATGAGCAGTTCTTC. Its translation: CASRGAGGPYNEQFF.